This section outlines one T cell receptor beta chain sequence together with its context. This clonotype occurred a few times. Its antigen remains unidentified. One base away there is no much larger clone; base qualities are not given. This entry comes from a study of regulatory T cells in long-lasting Graves disease (dated by TCRdb to 2020 to 2023). About the investigation overall: In the newly diagnosed Graves' disease group, patients had been taking antithyroid drugs for less than 3 months. Peripheral blood TCR sequencing and RNA sequencing compared persistent Graves' disease patients with newly diagnosed Graves' disease patients. The study took place in China and was registered as a clinical trial. A total of about 33 samples underwent TCR sequencing, from 13 patients with persistent Graves' disease and some 20 patients with newly diagnosed Graves' disease.

Library generation was performed with multiplex PCR. Instrument used: Illumina HiSeq 4000. TCR beta libraries were built with iRepertoire HTBI primers and Arm-PCR amplification of CDR3 regions. Gel purification was performed on PCR products prior to sequencing. The original methods were these. A total of 60 to 80 TRBV and some 15 TRBJ segments were identified across samples and were used for gene usage analysis of CDR3 amino acid clonotypes. Filtered high-quality paired reads were merged into contigs using COPE and FqMerger. BLAST was used to align contigs to the IMGT TRBV, TRBD and TRBJ reference genes, and CDR3 was defined following IMGT. Clonotypes above 0.1% frequency were classified as highly expanded clones. Shannon entropy served as the measure of repertoire diversity, while the Gini coefficient captured V-J evenness. Clonotypes shared by more than one individual were considered public. TCRdb reran the public reads through fastp at Q25 and MiXCR, keeping productive beta chains. Every distinct CDR3 protein forms one entry, paired with its most common genes and DNA. In this record, the V and J calls reflect TCRdb's handling and not the investigators' own analysis. In all, the sample holds 550,000 to 700,000 distinct CDR3 sequences, and around 16% of those were seen once. About 12% of the sample goes to the ten largest clones.

General study outcomes and caveats: The small sample size was acknowledged by the authors as a limitation that may reduce accuracy. Patients with persistent disease shared more public clonotypes (roughly 2,900) than newly diagnosed patients did (966). TRBV28, TRBJ1-2 and TRBJ2-5 were preferentially used in persistent disease, while TRBV20-1 and TRBJ2-1 were favored in newly diagnosed disease. Sequencing and analysis were restricted to the TCR beta chain. Only peripheral blood was studied, because thyroid tissue, the primary lesion, was inaccessible. Persistent Graves' disease patients showed lower TCR Shannon entropy and fewer highly expanded clones than newly diagnosed patients, suggesting clonal expansion.

The time point label of this sample denotes: newly diagnosed GD, antithyroid drugs for less than 3 months. RNA was extracted from PBMCs in TRIzol for both TCR sequencing and RNA sequencing. The diagnosis of Graves' disease followed American Thyroid Association guidelines. Patients for the study were recruited at an endocrinology department in Xi'an, China. From each patient, 7.5 to 10 milliliters of peripheral blood was collected into an EDTA anticoagulant tube. Ficoll Paque Plus density gradient separation was used to isolate PBMCs, and no further T cell sorting was done. An Agilent 2100 Bioanalyzer and agarose gel were used to assess RNA quality, and a NanoDrop 2000 was used to measure RNA concentration. V is pared back by 1 base and J by 10 bases, with 18 bases lying between the germline termini. Sequences SGHVS (CDR1) and FQNEAQ (CDR2) are obtained from the germline V gene. The CDR3 goes from the cysteine to the phenylalanine over 15 residues. The entry retains the CDR3 DNA only, 45 bases that are in frame from base 1.

These data are also associated with another study on T cells in Graves' hyperthyroidism and ophthalmopathy. The second study, in turn, reports: Stable Graves' hyperthyroidism was defined as no progression to ophthalmopathy during 18 months of follow-up. Hyperthyroidism patients were newly diagnosed, had a disease duration of under 2 months, and were aged 18 to 65 years. Exclusion was applied to patients with uncontrolled infections, other autoimmune diseases, pregnancy or lactation. Diagnoses were established on the basis of clinical symptoms, serum thyroxine and TRAb, thyroid ultrasound, and orbital computed tomography. A first-round RT-PCR of the TCR CDR3 used the HTBI primer set with the Qiagen OneStep RT-PCR kit. Most expanded thyroid clonotypes (frequency above 0.001) were also found in blood, which suggests that blood repertoires may mirror thyroid immune responses. In cross-validation, a model built on a 13 V-J signature told ophthalmopathy apart from stable hyperthyroidism with 87.88% sensitivity and about 81% specificity, and in testing the same model reached 80%/75%. In validation, the model predicted progression to ophthalmopathy a median of about 5.9 months before onset, with roughly 70% sensitivity and roughly 79% specificity. To identify TCR V-J signatures that set the groups apart, the researchers used a discovery cohort of 95 to 100 patients, made up of under 45 with Graves' ophthalmopathy and 57 with stable Graves' hyperthyroidism. Whether ophthalmopathy could be predicted prospectively was tested in an independent validation cohort made up of roughly 19 hyperthyroidism patients plus 17 patients who later progressed to ophthalmopathy. The roughly 100 discovery patients were randomly divided into training and test sets at a 7:3 ratio. Thyroid tissue and blood T-cell repertoires from roughly 6 Graves' hyperthyroidism patients were also compared in the study. Once sampling was done, hyperthyroidism patients were given methimazole at a starting dose of 30 mg daily, whereas ophthalmopathy patients were given high-dose intravenous methylprednisolone. Libraries were constructed in a second round of multiplex PCR, after which size selection and purification were carried out. Sequencing of the libraries was done on an Illumina HiSeq2000 using paired-end 100 bp reads. SOAPnuke was used to process the raw data, with reads discarded if the reads contained adapters or uncalled bases, had a mean Phred below 15, or lacked an exact constant-primer or identifier match. High-quality paired reads were merged with COPE v1.2.5, and unique nucleotide sequences were defined as clonotypes. MiTCR v1.1 was used to align the clonotypes against IMGT TRBV, TRBD and TRBJ reference segments. Only V-J combinations with frequency above 0.0001, covering 99.2% of repertoires, were analysed. The TCS score was defined as F50 (clonal expansion) divided by E x V (chaos), with BLOSUM62-based TCRdist calculated between CDR3 peptides within each V-J. Welch's t-statistics and random forest reduced some 510 V-J features to around 14, which were used in a naive Bayes classifier (R e1071). No statistical method was used to set the sample size in advance, and investigators knew the group allocation. TCR Vbeta CDR3 sequencing of some 140 peripheral blood samples (over 40 ophthalmopathy, 75 to 80 hyperthyroidism and some 17 progressor patients) is reported in the paper.

The source material was peripheral blood mononuclear cells (PBMCs), sampled at new diagnosis, from a patient treated with antithyroid drugs. Rearrangement joined TRBV7-8 to TRBJ2-3; the D gene is unclear. The source is a man between 18 and 35 years old with Graves disease. Donor details come from another sample of the same person, matched by shared clones. The sequenced DNA: TGTGCCAGCAGCTTAGAGGACCACAGCGTCGCATCGCAGTATTTT. It specifies CASSLEDHSVASQYF.